Listed here is a single T cell receptor (beta chain). TCRdb's table, derived via immunoSEQ multiplex PCR, lists solely in-frame clones and lacks some. The sample lists over 200,000 clones, about 85% occurring once. Trimming removed 1 base from V and 6 bases from J, with 12 bases in between. The CDR3 spans 14 residues. Germline CDR1 and CDR2: SGHDN and FVKESK. These data come from a study of blood T cell repertoires in COVID-19. Input material: peripheral blood. This TCR was sampled from a woman aged 18-29 years who had recovered from COVID-19. The chain employs TRBV14 and TRBJ1-2; a weak D match, TRBD1 (5 bases). Here the CDR3 reads CASSQVGGKDGYTF. In nucleotides, the CDR3 is TGTGCCAGCAGCCAAGTCGGGGGTAAGGATGGCTACACCTTC.